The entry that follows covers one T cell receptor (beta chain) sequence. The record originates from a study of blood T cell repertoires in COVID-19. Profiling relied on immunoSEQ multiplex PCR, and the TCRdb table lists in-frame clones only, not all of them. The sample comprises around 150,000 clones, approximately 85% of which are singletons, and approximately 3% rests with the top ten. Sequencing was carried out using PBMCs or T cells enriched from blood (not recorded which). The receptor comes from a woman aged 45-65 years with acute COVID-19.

The CDR3 reads CASSRRPGTGSDEQFF. The CDR3 region has the DNA TGTGCCAGCAGCCGCCGCCCCGGGACAGGCTCCGATGAGCAGTTCTTC. V gene TRBV5-6 combines with J gene TRBJ2-1, with 8 bases that match TRBD1. Losses at the gene ends were 4 bases for V and 8 bases for J; bases not matched to a gene: 14. Germline V CDR1 and CDR2: SGHDT, YYEEEE. The CDR3 length is 16 residues.